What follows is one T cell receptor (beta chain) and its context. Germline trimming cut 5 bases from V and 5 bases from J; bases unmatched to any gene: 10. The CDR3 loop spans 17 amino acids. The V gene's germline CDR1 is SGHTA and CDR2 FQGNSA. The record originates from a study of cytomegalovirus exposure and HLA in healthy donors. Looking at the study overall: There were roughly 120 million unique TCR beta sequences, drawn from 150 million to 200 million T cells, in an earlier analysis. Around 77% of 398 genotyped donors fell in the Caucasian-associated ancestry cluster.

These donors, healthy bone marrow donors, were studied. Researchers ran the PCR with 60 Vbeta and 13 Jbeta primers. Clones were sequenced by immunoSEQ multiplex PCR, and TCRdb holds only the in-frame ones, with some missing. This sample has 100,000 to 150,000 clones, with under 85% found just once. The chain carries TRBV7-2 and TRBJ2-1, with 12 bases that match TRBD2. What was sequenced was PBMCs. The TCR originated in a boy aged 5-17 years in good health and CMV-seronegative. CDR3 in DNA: TGTGCCAGCAGCCACCGGACTAGCGGGATCCTAGACAATGAGCAGTTCTTC. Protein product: CASSHRTSGILDNEQFF.